This TCR beta chain was profiled in a study of CD8+CD57+ T cells in acquired aplastic anemia. Turning to the study itself: Healthy donor CD4+ cell samples had a mean of roughly 9.8 million reads.

A few counts support this clonotype. Investigators profiled TCR beta VDJ and CDR3 from genomic DNA template. TCRdb passed the reads through MiXCR, listing each CDR3 protein once. The sample lists around 200,000 distinct CDR3 sequences; over 60% were seen once. The sequence derives from a human donor in good health. Specimen: sorted CD4+, CD8+, or CD8+CD57+ T cells (not recorded which) from PBMCs.

The CDR3: CASSLDGGRAGEQYF. DNA of the CDR3: TGCGCCAGCAGCTTGGATGGCGGGAGGGCCGGAGAGCAGTACTTC. The chain has TRBV5-1 and TRBJ2-7; 9 nucleotides agree with TRBD2. This CDR3 is built from 15 residues. V gave up 0 bases and J gave up 7 bases; unmatched junction bases: 8. Germline V lookup: CDR1 SGHRS, CDR2 YFSETQ.